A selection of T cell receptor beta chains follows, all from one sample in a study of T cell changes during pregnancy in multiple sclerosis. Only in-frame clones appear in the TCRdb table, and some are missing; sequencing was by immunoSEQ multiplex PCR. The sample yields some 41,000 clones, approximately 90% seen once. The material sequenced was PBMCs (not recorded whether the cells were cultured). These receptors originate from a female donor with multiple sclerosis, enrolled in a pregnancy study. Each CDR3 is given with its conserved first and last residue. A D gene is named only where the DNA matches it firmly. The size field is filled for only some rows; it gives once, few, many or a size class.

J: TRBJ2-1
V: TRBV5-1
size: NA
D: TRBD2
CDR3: CASSFWPSGRVVGNEQFF
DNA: TGCGCCAGCAGCTTTTGGCCTAGCGGGAGAGTCGTTGGCAATGAGCAGTTCTTC

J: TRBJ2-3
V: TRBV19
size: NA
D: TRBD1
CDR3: CASIDRTGPTDTQYF
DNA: TGTGCCAGTATCGATCGGACAGGGCCCACAGATACGCAGTATTTT

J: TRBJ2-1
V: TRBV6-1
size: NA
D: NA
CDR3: CASSVRASNEQFF
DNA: TGTGCCAGCAGTGTCCGGGCCTCCAATGAGCAGTTCTTC

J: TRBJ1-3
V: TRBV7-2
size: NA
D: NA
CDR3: CASSLGPNSGNTIYF
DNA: TGTGCCAGCAGCTTGGGACCGAACTCTGGAAACACCATATATTTT

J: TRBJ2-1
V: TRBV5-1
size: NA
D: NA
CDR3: CASSSGTGGIASGRSEQFF
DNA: TGCGCCAGCAGCTCCGGGACAGGGGGAATAGCTAGCGGGAGAAGTGAGCAGTTCTTC

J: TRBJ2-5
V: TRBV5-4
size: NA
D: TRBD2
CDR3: CASSRSNGGLAGSFETQYF
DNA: TGTGCCAGCAGCCGCTCGAACGGAGGACTAGCGGGATCATTCGAGACCCAGTACTTC

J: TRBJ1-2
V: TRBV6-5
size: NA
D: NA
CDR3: CASSRDAGDGYTF
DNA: TGTGCCAGCTCCCGGGACGCCGGAGATGGCTACACCTTC

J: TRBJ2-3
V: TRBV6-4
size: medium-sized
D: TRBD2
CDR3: CASSEAGGPADTQYF
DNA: TGTGCCAGCAGTGAAGCGGGAGGGCCTGCAGATACGCAGTATTTT

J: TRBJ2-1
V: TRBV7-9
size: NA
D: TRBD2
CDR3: CASGRGLAVNEQFF
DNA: TGTGCCAGCGGAAGGGGACTAGCGGTCAATGAGCAGTTCTTC

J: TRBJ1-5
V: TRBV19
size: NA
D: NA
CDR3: CASSTTGFQPQHF
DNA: TGTGCCAGTAGCACCACGGGGTTCCAGCCCCAGCATTTT

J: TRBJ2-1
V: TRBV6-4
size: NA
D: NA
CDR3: CASSSGTEGNEQFF
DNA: TGTGCCAGCAGTTCTGGAACCGAAGGCAATGAGCAGTTCTTC